The next 15 T cell receptor beta chains were all read from a single sample in a study of blood T cells in healthy people across ages. A second PCR of roughly 7 to 11 cycles used a sample-barcoded 5' primer and a J-beta primer mix. TCRdb reanalysed the 5' RACE reads using MiXCR and keeps one entry per CDR3 protein. The sample yields around 1,000,000 distinct CDR3 sequences, around 27% seen once. These same records also appear under a second study, on T cells of mothers and their children.

The sequenced sample was blood. The receptors stem from a girl aged 2 to 9 in good health.

This clonotype was counted only a few times. At one of its ends the junction is not consistent with the germline gene, which may arise from a read error. The chain employs TRBV10-3 and TRBJ1-3, with unresolved D. The CDR3 runs 15 residues. Germline V gene lookup returns CDR1 ENHRY and CDR2 SYGVKD. CDR3 sequence reads: CAISEFANSGNTMYF. Written as DNA, the CDR3 is TGTGCCATCAGTGAGTTTGCTAACTCTGGAAACACCATGTATTTT.

This chain connects TRBV9 to TRBJ1-2, with D possibly TRBD1 on 5 matching bases. Trimming cost V 4 bases and J 7 bases, with 17 bases left between them. The CDR3 extends over 14 amino acids. The V gene's germline CDR1 is SGDLS and CDR2 YYNGEE. The CDR3 here is CASSLGARDGGYTF. As DNA, the CDR3 is TGTGCCAGCAGCCTAGGGGCCAGGGATGGTGGCTACACCTTC.

The V gene is TRBV7-9, the J gene TRBJ1-2, with TRBD1 matching over 10 bases. This CDR3 has 14 amino acids. The V and J ends lost 0 bases and 7 bases, in that order; junction bases with no gene match: 2. CDR1 SEHNR and CDR2 FQNEAQ come from the germline V gene (reference sequence). The CDR3 is CASSLAGTGVGYTF. The CDR3, as DNA: TGTGCCAGCAGCTTAGCGGGGACAGGGGTTGGCTACACCTTC.

This clonotype turned up a few times. The V gene is TRBV7-2, the J gene TRBJ2-2, with D hard to call. This CDR3 contains 12 residues. With 6 bases removed from V and 11 bases from J, the gap between germline ends came to 13 bases. Germline CDR1 and CDR2: SGHTA and FQGNSA. The CDR3 nucleotides read TGTGCCAGCAGGGAACCGAAGGGCGAGCTGTTTTTT. This gives the protein CASREPKGELFF.

This clonotype was observed many times. The V gene is TRBV12-3 or TRBV12-4, the J gene TRBJ2-1; D gene uncertain. Trimming pared 6 bases from V and 4 bases from J, leaving 4 bases between. The CDR3 runs 11 residues. CDR3 DNA: TGTGCCAGCAGCCGATACAATGAGCAGTTCTTC. This gives the protein CASSRYNEQFF.

At least ten counts were recorded for this clonotype. This sequence joins TRBV3-1 and TRBJ2-5, with 7 bases matching TRBD2. Germline CDR1 LGHDT, CDR2 YNNKEL (reference sequence). The CDR3 extends over 13 amino acids. The J segment lost 3 bases and the V segment lost 4 bases, leaving 2 bases of the junction unmatched. The CDR3 reads CASSRGGEETQYF. The CDR3 DNA reads as TGTGCCAGCAGCCGGGGGGGGGAAGAGACCCAGTACTTC.

This clonotype was detected a few times. The V and J genes are TRBV18 and TRBJ1-1; no clear D. Deletions cut 0 bases from V and 8 bases from J, with 10 bases between. Germline V gene sequence: CDR1 KGHSH, CDR2 LQKENI. The CDR3 totals 13 residues. In DNA, the CDR3 is TGTGCCAGCTCACCACCCACGGAGGCCGAAGCTTTCTTT. Encoded protein: CASSPPTEAEAFF.

V usage is TRBV7-9 and J usage is TRBJ1-5, with TRBD1 identical over 9 bases. The CDR3 totals 15 residues. J lost 6 bases, V lost 2 bases, and 5 bases had no gene match. Germline values: CDR1 SEHNR, CDR2 FQNEAQ (reference sequence). CDR3 DNA: TGTGCCAGCAGCTTATACAGGGGGCGCATTCAGCCCCAGCATTTT. Residues: CASSLYRGRIQPQHF.

The sample holds a few counts of this clonotype. This chain joins TRBV6-5 and TRBJ2-5; TRBD2 matches 9 bases. The end of the DNA aligns better with TRBJ2-7, so the J call may be wrong. Per germline, CDR1 MNHEY and CDR2 SVGAGI. The CDR3 has 14 amino acids. This CDR3 is CASSYRRGGYEQYF. CDR3 in DNA: TGTGCCAGCAGTTACCGGCGGGGGGGCTACGAGCAGTACTTC.

This clonotype is a singleton in its sample. The genes are TRBV14 and TRBJ2-7; D gene ambiguous. CDR1 and CDR2 (germline): SGHDN, FVKESK. This CDR3 is built from 13 residues. Trimming took off 1 base at V and 3 bases at J, with 7 bases between the two ends. This chain's CDR3 is CASSQVGYYEQYF. As DNA, the CDR3 is TGTGCCAGCAGCCAAGTCGGCTACTACGAGCAGTACTTC.

The rearrangement joins TRBV27 to TRBJ2-1, with 8 bases aligning to TRBD2. Germline loops: CDR1 MNHEY, CDR2 SMNVEV (reference sequence). The J segment lost 2 bases and the V segment lost 5 bases, leaving 8 bases of the junction unmatched. This CDR3 is 16 amino acids long. The CDR3 nucleotides read TGTGCCAGCAGTCCGCTTTTAGCGGGACCCTACAATGAGCAGTTCTTC. Protein: CASSPLLAGPYNEQFF.

This clonotype was found a few times. The J gene is TRBJ2-7, the V gene TRBV20-1; 8 positions agree with TRBD1. Losses at the gene ends were 3 bases for V and 2 bases for J; bases not matched to a gene: 6. The CDR3 sequence is 14 residues long. Germline V gene sequence: CDR1 DFQATT, CDR2 SNEGSKA (reference sequence). The CDR3 region has the DNA TGCAGTGCTAGCCCCGGGACAGGTCCCTACGAGCAGTACTTC. Translated: CSASPGTGPYEQYF.

The J gene is TRBJ2-5, the V gene TRBV29-1, with TRBD1 matching 8 bases. The J call is doubtful: the DNA matches TRBJ2-7 better. The germline V gene encodes CDR1 SQVTM and CDR2 ANQGSEA. The CDR3 extends over 13 amino acids. This CDR3 is CSGSRGLFYEQYF. The CDR3 region has the DNA TGCAGCGGAAGCAGGGGGCTTTTCTACGAGCAGTACTTC.

This clonotype has at least ten counts. V is TRBV12-3 or TRBV12-4 and J is TRBJ2-5; unclear D gene. Trimming took off 3 bases at V and 5 bases at J, with 13 bases between the two ends. This CDR3 has 14 residues. The CDR3 sequence: CASSFEEYWETQYF. In DNA form, the CDR3 reads TGTGCCAGCAGTTTTGAGGAGTATTGGGAGACCCAGTACTTC.

This sequence joins TRBV29-1 and TRBJ1-1; maybe TRBD1 (5 bases). The CDR3 totals 14 residues. Germline CDR1 is SQVTM and CDR2 is ANQGSEA. Trimming cost V 4 bases and J 6 bases, with 18 bases left between them. CDR3 region: CSVGGGVEAAEAFF. The CDR3 nucleotides read TGCAGCGTTGGGGGGGGGGTTGAAGCAGCTGAAGCTTTCTTT.